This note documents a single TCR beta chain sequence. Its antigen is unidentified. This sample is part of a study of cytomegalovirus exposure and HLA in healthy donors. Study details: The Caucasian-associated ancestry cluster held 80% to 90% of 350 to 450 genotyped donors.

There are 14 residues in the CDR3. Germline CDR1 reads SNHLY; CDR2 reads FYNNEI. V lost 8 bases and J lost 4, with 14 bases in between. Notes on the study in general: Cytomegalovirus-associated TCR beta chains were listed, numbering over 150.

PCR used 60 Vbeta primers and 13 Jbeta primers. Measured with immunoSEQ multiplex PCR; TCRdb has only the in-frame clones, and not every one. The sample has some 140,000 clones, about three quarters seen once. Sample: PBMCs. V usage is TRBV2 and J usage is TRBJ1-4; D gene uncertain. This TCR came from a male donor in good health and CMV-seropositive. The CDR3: CASGNGGSNEKLFF. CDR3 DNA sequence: TGTGCCAGCGGGAACGGTGGGAGTAATGAAAAACTGTTTTTT. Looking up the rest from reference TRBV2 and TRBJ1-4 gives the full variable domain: EPEVTQTPSHQVTQMGQEVILRCVPISNHLYFYWYRQILGQKVEFLVSFYNNEISEKSEIFDDQFSVERPDGSNFTLKIRSTKLEDSAMYFCASGNGGSNEKLFFGSGTQLSVL.